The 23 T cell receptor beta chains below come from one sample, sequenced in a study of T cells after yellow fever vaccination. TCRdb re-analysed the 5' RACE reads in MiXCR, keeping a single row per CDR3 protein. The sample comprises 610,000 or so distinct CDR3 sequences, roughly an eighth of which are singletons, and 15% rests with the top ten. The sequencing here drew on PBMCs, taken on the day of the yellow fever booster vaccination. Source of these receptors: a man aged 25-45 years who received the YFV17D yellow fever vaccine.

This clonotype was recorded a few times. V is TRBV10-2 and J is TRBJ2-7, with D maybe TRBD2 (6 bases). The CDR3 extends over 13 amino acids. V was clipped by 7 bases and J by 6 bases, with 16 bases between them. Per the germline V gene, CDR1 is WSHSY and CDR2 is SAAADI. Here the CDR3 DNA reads TGCGCCAGCAAGGTTGTGGTCGGGGGCGAGCAGTACTTC. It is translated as CASKVVVGGEQYF.

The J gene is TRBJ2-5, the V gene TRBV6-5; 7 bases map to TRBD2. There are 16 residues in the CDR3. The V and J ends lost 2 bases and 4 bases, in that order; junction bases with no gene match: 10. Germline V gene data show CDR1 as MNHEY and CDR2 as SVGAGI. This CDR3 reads CASSYRRSGTGETQYF. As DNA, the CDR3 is TGTGCCAGCAGTTACCGGAGGAGCGGGACGGGAGAGACCCAGTACTTC.

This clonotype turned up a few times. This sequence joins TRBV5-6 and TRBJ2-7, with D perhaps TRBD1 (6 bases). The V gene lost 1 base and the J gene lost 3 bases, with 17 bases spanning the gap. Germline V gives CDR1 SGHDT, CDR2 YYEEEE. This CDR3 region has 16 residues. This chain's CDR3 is CASSLQGRLTSYEQYF. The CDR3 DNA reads TGTGCCAGCAGCTTGCAGGGGCGACTTACTAGCTACGAGCAGTACTTC.

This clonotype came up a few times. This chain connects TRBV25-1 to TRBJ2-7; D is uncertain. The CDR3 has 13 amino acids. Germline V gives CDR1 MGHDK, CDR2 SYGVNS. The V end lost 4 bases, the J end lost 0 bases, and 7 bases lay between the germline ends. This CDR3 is CASSGLLSYEQYF. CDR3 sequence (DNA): TGTGCCAGCAGTGGACTCCTCTCCTACGAGCAGTACTTC.

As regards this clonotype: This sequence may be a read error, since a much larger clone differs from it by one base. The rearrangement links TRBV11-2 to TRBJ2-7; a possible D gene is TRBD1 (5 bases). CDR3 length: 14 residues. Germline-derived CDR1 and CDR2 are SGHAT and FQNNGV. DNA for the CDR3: TGTGCCAGCAGCCCTAACGCTGTCACAGGCGAGCTGTACTTC. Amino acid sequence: CASSPNAVTGELYF.

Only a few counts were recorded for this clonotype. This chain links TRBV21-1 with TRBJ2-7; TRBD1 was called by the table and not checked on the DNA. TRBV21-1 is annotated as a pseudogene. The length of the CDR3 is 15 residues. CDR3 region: CASSRRDRDSYEQYF. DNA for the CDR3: TGTGCCAGCAGCAGGAGGGACAGGGACTCCTACGAGCAGTACTTC.

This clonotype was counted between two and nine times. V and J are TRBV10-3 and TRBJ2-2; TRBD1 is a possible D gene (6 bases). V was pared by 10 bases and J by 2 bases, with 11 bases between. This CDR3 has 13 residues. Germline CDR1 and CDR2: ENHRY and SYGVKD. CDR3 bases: TGTGCCACCGGACAGATAAACACCGGGGAGCTGTTTTTT. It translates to CATGQINTGELFF.

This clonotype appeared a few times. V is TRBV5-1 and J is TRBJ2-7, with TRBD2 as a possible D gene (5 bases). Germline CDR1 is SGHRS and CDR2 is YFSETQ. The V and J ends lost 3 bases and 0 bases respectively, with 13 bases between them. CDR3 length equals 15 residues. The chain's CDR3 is CASSSSGISSYEQYF. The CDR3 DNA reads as TGCGCCAGCAGCTCATCCGGGATATCCTCCTACGAGCAGTACTTC.

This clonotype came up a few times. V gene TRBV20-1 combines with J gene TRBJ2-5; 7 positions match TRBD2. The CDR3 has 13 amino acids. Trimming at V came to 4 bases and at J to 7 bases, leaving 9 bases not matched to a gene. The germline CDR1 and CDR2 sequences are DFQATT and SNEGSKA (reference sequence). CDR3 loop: CSANSGIVGTQYF. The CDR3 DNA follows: TGCAGTGCTAACAGCGGGATAGTCGGGACCCAGTACTTC.

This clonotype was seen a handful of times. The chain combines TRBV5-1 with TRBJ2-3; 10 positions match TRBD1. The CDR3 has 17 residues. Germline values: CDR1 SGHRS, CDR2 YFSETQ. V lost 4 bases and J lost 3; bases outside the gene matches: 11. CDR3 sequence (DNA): TGCGCCAGCAGCGGGGACAGGGGACGGTTTAGTACAGATACGCAGTATTTT. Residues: CASSGDRGRFSTDTQYF.

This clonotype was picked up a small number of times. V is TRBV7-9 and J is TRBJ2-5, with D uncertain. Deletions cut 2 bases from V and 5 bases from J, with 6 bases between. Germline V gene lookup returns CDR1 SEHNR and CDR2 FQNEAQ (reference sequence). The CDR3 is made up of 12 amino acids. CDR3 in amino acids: CASSLRFETQYF. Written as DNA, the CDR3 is TGTGCCAGCAGCTTAAGGTTTGAGACCCAGTACTTC.

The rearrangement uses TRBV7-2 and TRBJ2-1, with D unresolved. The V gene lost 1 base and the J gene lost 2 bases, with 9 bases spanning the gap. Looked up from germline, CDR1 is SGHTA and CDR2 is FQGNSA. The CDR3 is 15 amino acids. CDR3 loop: CASSLEVATYNEQFF. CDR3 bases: TGTGCCAGCAGCTTAGAGGTTGCGACCTACAATGAGCAGTTCTTC. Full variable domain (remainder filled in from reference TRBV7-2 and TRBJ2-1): GAGVSQSPSNKVTEKGKDVELRCDPISGHTALYWYRQSLGQGLEFLIYFQGNSAPDKSGLPSDRFSAERTGGSVSTLTIQRTQQEDSAVYLCASSLEVATYNEQFFGPGTRLTVL.

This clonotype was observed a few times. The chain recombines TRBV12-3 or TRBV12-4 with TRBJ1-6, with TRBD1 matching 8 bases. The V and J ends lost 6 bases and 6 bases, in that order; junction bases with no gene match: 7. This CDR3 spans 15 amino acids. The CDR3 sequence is CASSPQQGGNSPLHF. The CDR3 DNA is TGTGCCAGCAGCCCTCAACAGGGGGGTAATTCACCCCTCCACTTT.

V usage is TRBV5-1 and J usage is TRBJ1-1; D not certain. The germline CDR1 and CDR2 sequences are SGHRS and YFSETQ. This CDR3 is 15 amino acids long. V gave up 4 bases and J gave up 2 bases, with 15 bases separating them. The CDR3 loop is CASSPGRVANTEAFF. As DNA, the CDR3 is TGCGCCAGCAGCCCCGGTCGGGTGGCTAACACTGAAGCTTTCTTT.

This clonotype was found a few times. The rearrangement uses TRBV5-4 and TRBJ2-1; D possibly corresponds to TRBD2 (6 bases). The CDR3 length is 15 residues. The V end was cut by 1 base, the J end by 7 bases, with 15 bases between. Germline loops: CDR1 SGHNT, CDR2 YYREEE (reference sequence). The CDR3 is CASSLRGLRGNEQFF. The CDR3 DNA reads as TGTGCCAGCAGCTTGAGAGGGCTCCGGGGGAATGAGCAGTTCTTC.

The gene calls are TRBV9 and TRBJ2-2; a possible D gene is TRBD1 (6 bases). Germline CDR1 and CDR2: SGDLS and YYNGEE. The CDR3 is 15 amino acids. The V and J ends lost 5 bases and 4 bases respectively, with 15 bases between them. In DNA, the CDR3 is TGTGCCAGCAGTGTGGACTCAGGGGTCACCGGGGAGCTGTTTTTT. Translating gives CASSVDSGVTGELFF. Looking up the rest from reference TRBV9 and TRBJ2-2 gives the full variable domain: DSGVTQTPKHLITATGQRVTLRCSPRSGDLSVYWYQQSLDQGLQFLIQYYNGEERAKGNILERFSAQQFPDLHSELNLSSLELGDSALYFCASSVDSGVTGELFFGEGSRLTVL.

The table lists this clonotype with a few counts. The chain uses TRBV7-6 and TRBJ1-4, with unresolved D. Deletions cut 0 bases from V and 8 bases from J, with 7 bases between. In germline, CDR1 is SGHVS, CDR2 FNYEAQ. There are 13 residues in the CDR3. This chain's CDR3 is CASSLAVAEKLFF. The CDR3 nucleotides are TGTGCCAGCAGCTTAGCAGTGGCCGAAAAACTGTTTTTT.

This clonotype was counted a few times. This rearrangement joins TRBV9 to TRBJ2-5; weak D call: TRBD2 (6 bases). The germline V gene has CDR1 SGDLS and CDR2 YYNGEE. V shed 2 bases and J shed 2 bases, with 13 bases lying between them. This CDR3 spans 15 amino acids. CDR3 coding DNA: TGTGCCAGCAGCGTCAGGGACTTAAAGCAAGAGACCCAGTACTTC. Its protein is CASSVRDLKQETQYF.

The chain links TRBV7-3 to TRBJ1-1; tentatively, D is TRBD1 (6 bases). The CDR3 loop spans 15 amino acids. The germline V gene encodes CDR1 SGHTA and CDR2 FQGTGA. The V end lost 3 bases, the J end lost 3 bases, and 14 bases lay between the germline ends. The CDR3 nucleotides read TGTGCCAGCAGCTTGGGGGGCAGGTCGGACACTGAAGCTTTCTTT. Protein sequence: CASSLGGRSDTEAFF.

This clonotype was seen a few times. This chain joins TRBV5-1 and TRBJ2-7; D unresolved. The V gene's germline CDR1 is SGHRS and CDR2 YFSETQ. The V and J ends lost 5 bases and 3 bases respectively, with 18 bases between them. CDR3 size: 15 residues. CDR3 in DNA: TGCGCCAGCAGTATCGCCCCCCTCCCTGACTACGAGCAGTACTTC. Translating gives CASSIAPLPDYEQYF. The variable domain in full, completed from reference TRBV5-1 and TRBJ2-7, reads KAGVTQTPRYLIKTRGQQVTLSCSPISGHRSVSWYQQTPGQGLQFLFEYFSETQRNKGNFPGRFSGRQFSNSRSEMNVSTLELGDSALYLCASSIAPLPDYEQYFGPGTRLTVT.

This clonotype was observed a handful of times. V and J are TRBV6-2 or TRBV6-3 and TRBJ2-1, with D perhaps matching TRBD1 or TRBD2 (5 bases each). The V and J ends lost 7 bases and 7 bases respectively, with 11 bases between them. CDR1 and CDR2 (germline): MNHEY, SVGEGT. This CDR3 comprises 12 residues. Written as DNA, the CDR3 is TGTGCCAGCAAGGGGAGACAAAATGAGCAGTTCTTC. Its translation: CASKGRQNEQFF.

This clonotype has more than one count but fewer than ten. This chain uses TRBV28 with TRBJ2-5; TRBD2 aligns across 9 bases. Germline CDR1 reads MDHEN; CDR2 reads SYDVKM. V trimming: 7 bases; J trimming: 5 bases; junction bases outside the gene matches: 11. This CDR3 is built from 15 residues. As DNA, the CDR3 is TGTGCCAGCAACTCCCCAGCGGGAGGTGGTGAGACCCAGTACTTC. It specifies CASNSPAGGGETQYF.

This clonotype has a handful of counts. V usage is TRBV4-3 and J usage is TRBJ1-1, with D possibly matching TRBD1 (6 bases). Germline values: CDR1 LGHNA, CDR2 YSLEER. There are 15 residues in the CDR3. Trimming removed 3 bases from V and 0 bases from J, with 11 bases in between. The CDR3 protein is CASSHNRAVNTEAFF. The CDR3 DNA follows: TGCGCCAGCAGCCACAACAGGGCCGTGAACACTGAAGCTTTCTTT.